This T cell receptor (beta chain) was identified in a study of blood T cell repertoires in COVID-19. Overall study context: Samples of COVID-19 (acute and convalescent) were obtained from the United States, Italy and Spain. The analysed material was cDNA or gDNA that came from T cells, B-cell-depleted T cells, or PBMCs.

The CDR3 length is 16 residues. The ends lost 0 bases at V and 7 bases at J; junction bases unmatched: 9. Germline CDR1 and CDR2: SGHDT and YYEEEE. The data were produced by immunoSEQ multiplex PCR, yet TCRdb's version contains in-frame clones alone and is incomplete. The sample contains about 230,000 clones, 70% to 90% of which appear only once. The specimen was peripheral blood. The clonotype comes from a man aged 40-55 years with acute or convalescent COVID-19. The genes are TRBV5-6 and TRBJ2-4, with 8 bases fitting TRBD1. The CDR3, as DNA: TGTGCCAGCAGCTTGGGATCAGGGGGCCTGGGGAACATTCAGTACTTC. It specifies CASSLGSGGLGNIQYF.